Shown below are 18 T cell receptor beta chains from a single sample sequenced in a study of blood T cell repertoires in COVID-19. Here immunoSEQ multiplex PCR was the method, and the copy in TCRdb shows in-frame clones only, minus some. This table has about 240,000 clones, around 86% appearing once. The sample was peripheral blood. The receptors stem from a man older than 75 with acute or convalescent COVID-19.

J is TRBJ1-6 and V is TRBV7-6, with 7 positions matching TRBD1. Per the germline V gene, CDR1 is SGHVS and CDR2 is FNYEAQ. The CDR3 runs 18 residues. With 1 base clipped from V and 6 bases from J, the junction kept 12 bases outside the gene matches. The CDR3 nucleotides are TGTGCCAGCAGCTTAGGGGTCTCCCAGGGGGTCGGTAATTCACCCCTCCACTTT. Encoded protein: CASSLGVSQGVGNSPLHF.

The rearrangement joins TRBV6-2 or TRBV6-3 to TRBJ2-3, with 10 positions matching TRBD2. CDR1 is MNHEY and CDR2 is SVGEGT in the germline V gene. Unmatched junction bases numbered 3, after V lost 0 bases and J lost 6 bases. The CDR3 sequence is 15 residues long. CDR3 protein: CASSYSASGGDTQYF. CDR3 bases: TGTGCCAGCAGTTACTCCGCTAGCGGGGGTGATACGCAGTATTTT.

The V gene is TRBV19, the J gene TRBJ1-2, with a possible D match to TRBD1 (5 bases). From germline, CDR1 is LNHDA and CDR2 SQIVND (reference sequence). This CDR3 is built from 15 residues. Trimming cost V 5 bases and J 2 bases, with 15 bases left between them. The CDR3 sequence: CASSETDRQNYGYTF. CDR3 coding DNA: TGTGCCAGTAGTGAGACAGACCGTCAAAACTATGGCTACACCTTC.

The chain is built from TRBV20-1 and TRBJ1-5; no clear D. Germline lookup yields CDR1 DFQATT and CDR2 SNEGSKA (reference sequence). V gave up 1 base and J gave up 7 bases, with 5 bases separating them. This CDR3 has 11 amino acids. The CDR3 DNA reads TGCAGTGCTAGAGTGGGCCAGCCCCAGCATTTT. Amino acid sequence: CSARVGQPQHF.

The V and J genes are TRBV28 and TRBJ1-5; 8 positions agree with TRBD1. Germline trimming cut 8 bases from V and 6 bases from J; bases unmatched to any gene: 6. Germline lookup yields CDR1 MDHEN and CDR2 SYDVKM. CDR3 length: 13 residues. The CDR3 reads CASWTGNGQPQHF. CDR3 bases: TGTGCCAGCTGGACAGGGAATGGTCAGCCCCAGCATTTT.

This clone appeared a single time. V gene TRBV6-2 or TRBV6-3 combines with J gene TRBJ1-2, with D unclear. The CDR3 sequence is 14 residues long. Germline CDR1 and CDR2: MNHEY and SVGEGT. The V end lost 0 bases, the J end lost 0 bases, and 5 bases lay between the germline ends. The CDR3 is CASSYSGANYGYTF. The CDR3 nucleotides are TGTGCCAGCAGTTACTCCGGGGCTAACTATGGCTACACCTTC.

CDR3 residues: CASSIEAFTSYGYTF. CDR3 DNA sequence: TGTGCCAGTAGTATAGAAGCGTTCACAAGCTATGGCTACACCTTC. The chain has TRBV19 and TRBJ1-2; D is unresolved. The CDR3 is made up of 15 amino acids. The germline V and J ends were trimmed by 0 bases and 4 bases, with 12 bases remaining between them. Germline V CDR1 and CDR2: LNHDA, SQIVND (reference sequence).

The chain joins TRBV5-5 to TRBJ2-1; a possible D gene is TRBD2 (6 bases). The CDR3 length is 16 residues. CDR1 and CDR2 from the germline V gene are SGHKS and YYEKEE (reference sequence). The V end lost 0 bases, the J end lost 0 bases, and 10 bases lay between the germline ends. The CDR3 loop reads CASSLGSGNSYNEQFF. The CDR3 DNA is TGTGCCAGCAGCTTGGGTAGCGGCAACTCCTACAATGAGCAGTTCTTC.

V is TRBV3-1 (or the pseudogene TRBV3-2) and J is TRBJ1-1; D may be TRBD1 (5 bases). CDR1 LGHDT and CDR2 YNNKEL come from the germline V gene (reference sequence). Trimming pared 4 bases from V and 3 bases from J, leaving 12 bases between. The length of the CDR3 is 14 residues. The CDR3 bases are TGTGCCAGCAGCCGCCAGGGCGGGGACACTGAAGCTTTCTTT. Encoded protein: CASSRQGGDTEAFF.

This rearrangement joins TRBV7-8 to TRBJ1-4; a weak D match, TRBD1 (6 bases). Deletions cut 5 bases from V and 0 bases from J, with 10 bases between. The CDR3 covers 15 residues. CDR1 and CDR2 from the germline V gene are SGHVS and FQNEAQ. The CDR3 coding sequence is TGTGCCAGCAGCCCCGAGGGGGCAACTAATGAAAAACTGTTTTTT. It yields the protein CASSPEGATNEKLFF.

This clone was seen at least ten times. The chain carries TRBV15 and TRBJ1-3; no reliable D call. Germline V gene lookup returns CDR1 LNHNV and CDR2 YYDKDF (reference sequence). V lost 4 bases and J 2 bases, leaving 12 bases between the germline ends. The CDR3 length is 15 residues. CDR3 region: CATSMGGQAGNTIYF. CDR3 coding DNA: TGTGCCACCAGCATGGGAGGGCAAGCTGGAAACACCATATATTTT.

The V gene is TRBV5-1, the J gene TRBJ2-3, with no clear D. From germline, CDR1 is SGHRS and CDR2 YFSETQ. V was trimmed by 1 base and J by 0 bases, leaving 9 bases between them. CDR3 length equals 15 residues. The CDR3 loop reads CASSLFRGSTDTQYF. The CDR3 DNA sequence: TGCGCCAGCAGCTTGTTTCGCGGTAGCACAGATACGCAGTATTTT.

In this sample, this clone turned up a few times. This chain links TRBV27 with TRBJ2-1, with D perhaps TRBD1 (5 bases). Germline V gives CDR1 MNHEY, CDR2 SMNVEV (reference sequence). The CDR3 runs to 15 residues. V was shortened by 3 bases and J by 0 bases, with 9 bases between the two germline ends. The CDR3 region is CASSFGASSYNEQFF. CDR3 bases: TGTGCCAGCAGTTTTGGGGCCAGCTCCTACAATGAGCAGTTCTTC.

The chain is built from TRBV5-8 and TRBJ2-7, with 11 bases fitting TRBD2. Germline V gene sequence: CDR1 SGHTS, CDR2 YDEGEE. V lost 0 bases, J lost 5 bases, and 1 base stayed unmatched. The CDR3 extends over 14 amino acids. CDR3 in amino acids: CASSLGLAGHEQYF. CDR3 bases: TGTGCCAGCAGCTTGGGACTAGCGGGACACGAGCAGTACTTC.

V is TRBV18 and J is TRBJ1-2; 7 bases are shared with TRBD1. The germline CDR1 and CDR2 sequences are KGHSH and LQKENI. The CDR3 has 16 amino acids. V gave up 1 base and J gave up 8 bases; unmatched junction bases: 13. The CDR3 reads CASSPRIQDRTSGYTF. The CDR3, as DNA: TGTGCCAGCTCACCACGGATCCAGGACAGGACTTCCGGCTACACCTTC.

This sequence joins TRBV3-1 (or the pseudogene TRBV3-2) and TRBJ2-5; a weak D match, TRBD1 (6 bases). Germline values: CDR1 LGHDT, CDR2 YNNKEL (reference sequence). This CDR3 region has 17 residues. Trimming removed 1 base from V and 1 base from J, with 16 bases in between. The CDR3 is CASSQVRFQGIQETQYF. CDR3 in DNA: TGTGCCAGCAGCCAAGTCCGATTCCAGGGGATCCAAGAGACCCAGTACTTC.

The gene calls are TRBV7-2 and TRBJ1-1; TRBD1 might be the D (6 bases). Looked up from germline, CDR1 is SGHTA and CDR2 is FQGNSA. The CDR3 is 14 residues long. V lost 6 bases, J lost 2 bases, and 13 bases lay in between. The CDR3: CASRAGELNTEAFF. CDR3 nucleotide sequence: TGTGCCAGCAGGGCAGGGGAACTTAACACTGAAGCTTTCTTT.

CDR3 region: CASSSTGTGENQPQHF. In DNA form, the CDR3 reads TGTGCCAGCAGTTCGACCGGGACAGGGGAGAATCAGCCCCAGCATTTT. V usage is TRBV4-2 and J usage is TRBJ1-5, with 10 bases identical to TRBD1. The ends lost 6 bases at V and 4 bases at J; junction bases unmatched: 9. This CDR3 contains 16 residues. Germline CDR1 reads LGHNA; CDR2 reads YNFKEQ.